This T cell receptor beta chain is drawn from a study of T cells in Graves' hyperthyroidism and ophthalmopathy. The overall study: At initial diagnosis, before any treatment had begun, peripheral blood was obtained.

In patients aged 18 to 65, hyperthyroidism was newly diagnosed, with duration under 2 months. The PBMCs had their origin in 10 ml of fresh peripheral blood. V lost 3 bases and J lost 4; bases outside the gene matches: 2. Germline V CDR1 and CDR2: GTSNPN, SVGIG (reference sequence). This CDR3 comprises 14 residues. The TCR beta CDR3 regions underwent amplification using RNA transcripts as the source. First-round RT-PCR of the TCR CDR3 relied on the HTBI primer set. Each CDR3 protein is one row after TCRdb ran MiXCR on the multiplex PCR reads. This table has some 700,000 distinct CDR3 sequences, roughly 17% appearing once. Study-level findings and limits: Peripheral blood also featured most of the thyroid clonotypes expanded above 0.001.

In its sample, this clonotype was seen many times. Its antigen is not identified. The J gene is TRBJ2-1, the V gene TRBV30, with 11 bases aligning to TRBD2. This TCR derives from a man aged 45-60 years with Graves' hyperthyroidism. The material sequenced was blood. CDR3 DNA: TGTGCCTGGAGGACTAGCGGGATTTACAATGAGCAGTTCTTC. Translation gives CAWRTSGIYNEQFF.